The clone carrying this T cell receptor (beta chain) came up a few times. The source of the sample is a study of blood T cell repertoires in COVID-19. Study background: Samples representing acute and convalescent COVID-19 were sourced from the United States, Italy and Spain.

In germline, CDR1 is SEHNR, CDR2 FQNEAQ (reference sequence). The CDR3 is 14 residues long. V was shortened by 3 bases and J by 3 bases, with 11 bases between the two germline ends. Per the authors' pipeline: From reference gene primer amplification, estimates of nucleated cell counts were derived. TCRdb's copy holds only in-frame clones and misses some; the assay was immunoSEQ multiplex PCR. The V and J calls and clone size come from that table; D and trimming were worked out from the DNA. This sample has over 350,000 clones; approximately 90% occur once, and the top ten carry 4% to 5.5%. This receptor was obtained from a woman aged 30 to 39 with acute or convalescent COVID-19. Sample: peripheral blood. This sequence joins TRBV7-9 and TRBJ1-1, with D maybe TRBD1 (6 bases). The CDR3, as DNA: TGTGCCAGCAGCTTCGGGGGGCGTTACACTGAAGCTTTCTTT. Protein sequence: CASSFGGRYTEAFF.